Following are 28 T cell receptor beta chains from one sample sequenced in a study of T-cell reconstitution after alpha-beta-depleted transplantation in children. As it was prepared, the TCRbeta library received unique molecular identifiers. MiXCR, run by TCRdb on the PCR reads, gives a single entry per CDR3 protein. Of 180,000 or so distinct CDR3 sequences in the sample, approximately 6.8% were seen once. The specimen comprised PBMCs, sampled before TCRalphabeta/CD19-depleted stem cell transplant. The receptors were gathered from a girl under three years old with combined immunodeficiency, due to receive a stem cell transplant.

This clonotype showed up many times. For the CDR3, the DNA is TGCGCCAGCAGCCAACAGCGGGGGGTGAACAATGAGCAGTTCTTC. It translates to CASSQQRGVNNEQFF. The gene calls are TRBV4-1 and TRBJ2-1; 9 bases line up with TRBD2. The V and J ends lost 2 bases and 5 bases, in that order; junction bases with no gene match: 4. The CDR3 length is 15 residues. Germline values: CDR1 MGHRA, CDR2 YSYEKL.

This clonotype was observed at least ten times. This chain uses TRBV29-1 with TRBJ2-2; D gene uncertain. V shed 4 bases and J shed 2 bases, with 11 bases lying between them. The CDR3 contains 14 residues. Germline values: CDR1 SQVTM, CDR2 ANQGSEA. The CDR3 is CSVAPGLNTGELFF. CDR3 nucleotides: TGCAGCGTTGCCCCGGGCTTAAACACCGGGGAGCTGTTTTTT.

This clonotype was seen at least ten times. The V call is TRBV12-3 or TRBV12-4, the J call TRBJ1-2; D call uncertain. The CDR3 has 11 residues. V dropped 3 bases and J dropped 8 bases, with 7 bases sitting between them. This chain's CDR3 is CASSFTVGYTF. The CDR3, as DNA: TGTGCCAGCAGTTTCACAGTGGGCTACACCTTC.

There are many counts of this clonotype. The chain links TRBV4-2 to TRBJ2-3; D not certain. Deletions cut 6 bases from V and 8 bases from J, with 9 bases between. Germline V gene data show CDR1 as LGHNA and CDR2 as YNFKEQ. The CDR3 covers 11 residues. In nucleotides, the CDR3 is TGTGCCAGCAGTGTAGGCGGTACGCAGTATTTT. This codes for CASSVGGTQYF.

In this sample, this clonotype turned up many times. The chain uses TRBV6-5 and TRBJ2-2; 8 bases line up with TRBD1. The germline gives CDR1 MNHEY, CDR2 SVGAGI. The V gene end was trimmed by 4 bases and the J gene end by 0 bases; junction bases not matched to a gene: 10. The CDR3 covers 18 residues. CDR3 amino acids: CASSSPDRVSANTGELFF. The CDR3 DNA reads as TGTGCCAGCAGTTCCCCGGACAGGGTATCCGCGAACACCGGGGAGCTGTTTTTT.

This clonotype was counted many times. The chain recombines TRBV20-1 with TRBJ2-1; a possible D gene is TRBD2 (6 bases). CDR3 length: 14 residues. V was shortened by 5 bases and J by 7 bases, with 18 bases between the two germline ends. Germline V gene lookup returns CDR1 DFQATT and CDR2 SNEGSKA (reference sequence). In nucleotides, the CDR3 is TGCAGTGCTCCGCGGGGTGGGGGTATGAATGAGCAGTTCTTC. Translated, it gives CSAPRGGGMNEQFF.

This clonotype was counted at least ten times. The chain's CDR3 is CASSLDVTTYNEQFF. The CDR3 region has the DNA TGTGCCAGCAGCTTGGATGTGACTACTTACAATGAGCAGTTCTTC. The J gene is TRBJ2-1, the V gene TRBV5-6; D may be TRBD2 (5 bases). Germline CDR1 SGHDT, CDR2 YYEEEE. The CDR3 spans 15 residues. Trimming took 0 bases from V and 4 from J, leaving 11 bases between them.

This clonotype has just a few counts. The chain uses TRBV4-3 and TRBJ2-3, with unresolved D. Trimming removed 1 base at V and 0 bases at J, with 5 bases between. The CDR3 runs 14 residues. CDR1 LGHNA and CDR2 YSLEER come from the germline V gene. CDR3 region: CASSQALSTDTQYF. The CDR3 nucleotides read TGCGCCAGCAGCCAAGCGCTGAGCACAGATACGCAGTATTTT.

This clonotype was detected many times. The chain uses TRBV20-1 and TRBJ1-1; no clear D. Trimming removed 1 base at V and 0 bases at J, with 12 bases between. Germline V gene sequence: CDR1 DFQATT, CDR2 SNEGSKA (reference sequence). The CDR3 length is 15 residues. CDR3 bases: TGCAGTGCTAGAGCGGGAATACACATGAACACTGAAGCTTTCTTT. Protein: CSARAGIHMNTEAFF.

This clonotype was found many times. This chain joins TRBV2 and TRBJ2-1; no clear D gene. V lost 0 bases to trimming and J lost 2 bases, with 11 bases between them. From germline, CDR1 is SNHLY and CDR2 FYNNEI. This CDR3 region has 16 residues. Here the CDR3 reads CASSEAGSYPYNEQFF. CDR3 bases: TGTGCCAGCAGTGAAGCAGGGTCCTACCCCTACAATGAGCAGTTCTTC.

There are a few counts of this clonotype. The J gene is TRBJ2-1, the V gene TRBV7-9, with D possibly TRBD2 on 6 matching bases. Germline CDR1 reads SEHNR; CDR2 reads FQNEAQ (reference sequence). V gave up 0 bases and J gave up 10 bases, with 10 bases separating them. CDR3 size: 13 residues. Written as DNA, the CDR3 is TGTGCCAGCAGCTTAGCTGGGACTGGAGAGCAGTTCTTC. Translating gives CASSLAGTGEQFF.

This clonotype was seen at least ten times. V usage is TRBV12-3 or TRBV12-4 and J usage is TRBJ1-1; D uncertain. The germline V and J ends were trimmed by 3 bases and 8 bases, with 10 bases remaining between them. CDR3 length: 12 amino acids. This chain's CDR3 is CASSFERREAFF. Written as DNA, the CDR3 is TGTGCCAGCAGTTTTGAGAGGAGAGAAGCTTTCTTT.

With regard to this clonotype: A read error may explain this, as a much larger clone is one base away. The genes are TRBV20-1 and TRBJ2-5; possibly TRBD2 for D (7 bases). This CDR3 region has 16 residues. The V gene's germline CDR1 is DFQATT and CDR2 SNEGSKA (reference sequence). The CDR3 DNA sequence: TGCAATGCTCCGCGGGGAGGCGGGGGCTACCAAGAGACCCAGTACTTC. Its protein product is CNAPRGGGGYQETQYF.

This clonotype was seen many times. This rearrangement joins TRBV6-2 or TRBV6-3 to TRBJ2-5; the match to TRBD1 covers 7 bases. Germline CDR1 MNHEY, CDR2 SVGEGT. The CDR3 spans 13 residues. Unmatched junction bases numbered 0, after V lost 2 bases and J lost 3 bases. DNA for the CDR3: TGTGCCAGCAGTTACGGGACAGAAGAGACCCAGTACTTC. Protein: CASSYGTEETQYF.

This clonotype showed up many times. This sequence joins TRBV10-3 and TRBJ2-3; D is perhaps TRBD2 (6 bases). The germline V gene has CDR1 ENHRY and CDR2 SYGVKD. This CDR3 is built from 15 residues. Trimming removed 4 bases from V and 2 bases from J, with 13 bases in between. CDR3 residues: CAISVEGGPTDTQYF. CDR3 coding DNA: TGTGCCATCAGTGTTGAGGGAGGCCCCACAGATACGCAGTATTTT.

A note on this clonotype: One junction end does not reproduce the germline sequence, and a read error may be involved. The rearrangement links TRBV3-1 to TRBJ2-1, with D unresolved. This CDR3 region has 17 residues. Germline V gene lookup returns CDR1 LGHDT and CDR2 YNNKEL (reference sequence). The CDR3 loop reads CACSQAGEISSYNEQFF. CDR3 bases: TGTGCCTGCAGCCAAGCTGGCGAGATCAGCTCCTACAATGAGCAGTTCTTC.

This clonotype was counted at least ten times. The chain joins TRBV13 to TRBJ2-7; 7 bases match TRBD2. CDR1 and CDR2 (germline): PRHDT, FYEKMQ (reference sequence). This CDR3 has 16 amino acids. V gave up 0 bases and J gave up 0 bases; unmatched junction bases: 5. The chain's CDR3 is CASSLGPSGISYEQYF. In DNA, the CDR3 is TGTGCCAGCAGCTTAGGGCCTAGCGGTATCTCCTACGAGCAGTACTTC. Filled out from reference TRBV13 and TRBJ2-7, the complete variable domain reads AAGVIQSPRHLIKEKRETATLKCYPIPRHDTVYWYQQGPGQDPQFLISFYEKMQSDKGSIPDRFSAQQFSDYHSELNMSSLELGDSALYFCASSLGPSGISYEQYFGPGTRLTVT.

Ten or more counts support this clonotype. CDR3 bases: TGTGCCAGCGAAGGGACTAGCGGCTACGAGCAGTACTTC. This translates into CASEGTSGYEQYF. J is TRBJ2-7 and V is TRBV7-9; the match to TRBD2 covers 11 bases. V lost 8 bases, J lost 3 bases, and 3 bases stayed unmatched. CDR1 SEHNR and CDR2 FQNEAQ come from the germline V gene (reference sequence). This CDR3 has 13 residues.

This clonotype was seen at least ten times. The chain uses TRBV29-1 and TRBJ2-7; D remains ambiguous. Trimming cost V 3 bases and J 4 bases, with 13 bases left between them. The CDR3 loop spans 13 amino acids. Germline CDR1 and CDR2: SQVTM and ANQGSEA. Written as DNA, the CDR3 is TGCAGCGTTGATCTGGGGAATGGTTACGAGCAGTACTTC. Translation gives CSVDLGNGYEQYF.

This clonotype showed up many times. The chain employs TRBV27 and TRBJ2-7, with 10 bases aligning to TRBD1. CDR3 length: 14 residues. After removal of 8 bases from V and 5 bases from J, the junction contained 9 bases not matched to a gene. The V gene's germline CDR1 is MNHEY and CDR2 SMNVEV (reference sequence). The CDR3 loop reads CASGTLTGGHEQYF. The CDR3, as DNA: TGTGCCAGCGGGACCTTGACAGGGGGCCACGAGCAGTACTTC.

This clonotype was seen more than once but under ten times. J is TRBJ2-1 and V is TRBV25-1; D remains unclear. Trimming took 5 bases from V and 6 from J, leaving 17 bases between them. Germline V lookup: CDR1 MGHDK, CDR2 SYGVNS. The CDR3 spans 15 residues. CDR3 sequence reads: CASSRGDTTSNEQFF. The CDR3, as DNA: TGTGCCAGCAGTAGAGGAGATACGACGAGCAATGAGCAGTTCTTC.

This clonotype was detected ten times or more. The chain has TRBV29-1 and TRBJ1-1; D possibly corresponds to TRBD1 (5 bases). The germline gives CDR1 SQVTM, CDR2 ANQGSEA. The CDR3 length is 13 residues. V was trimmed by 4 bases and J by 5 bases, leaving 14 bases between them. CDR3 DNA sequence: TGCAGCGTTGGTCAGGGCTCTGGGACTGAAGCTTTCTTT. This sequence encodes CSVGQGSGTEAFF.

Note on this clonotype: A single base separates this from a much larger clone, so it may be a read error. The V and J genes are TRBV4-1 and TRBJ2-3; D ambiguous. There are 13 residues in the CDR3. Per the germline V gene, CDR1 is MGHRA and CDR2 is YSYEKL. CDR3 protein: CASGQVPMDTQYF. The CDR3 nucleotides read TGCGCCAGCGGCCAAGTCCCGATGGATACGCAGTATTTT.

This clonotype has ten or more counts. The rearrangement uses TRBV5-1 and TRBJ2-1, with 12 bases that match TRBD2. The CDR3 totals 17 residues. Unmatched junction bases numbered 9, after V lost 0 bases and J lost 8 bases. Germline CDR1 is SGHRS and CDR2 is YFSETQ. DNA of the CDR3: TGCGCCAGCAGCTTGGAAATGACTAGCGGGAGATTATATGAGCAGTTCTTC. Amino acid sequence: CASSLEMTSGRLYEQFF.

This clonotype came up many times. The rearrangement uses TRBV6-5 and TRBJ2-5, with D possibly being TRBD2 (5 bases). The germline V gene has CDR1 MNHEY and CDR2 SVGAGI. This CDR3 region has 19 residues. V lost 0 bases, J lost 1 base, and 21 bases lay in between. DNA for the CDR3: TGTGCCAGCAGTTACTCGTTTTGGGCCACAAACGGGATCCAAGAGACCCAGTACTTC. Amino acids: CASSYSFWATNGIQETQYF.

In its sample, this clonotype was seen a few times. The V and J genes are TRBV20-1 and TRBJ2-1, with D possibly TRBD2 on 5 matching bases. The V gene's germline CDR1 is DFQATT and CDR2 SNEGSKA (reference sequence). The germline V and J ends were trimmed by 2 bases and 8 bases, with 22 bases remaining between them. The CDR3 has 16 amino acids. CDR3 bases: TGCAGTGCTAGACCCCACGGCGGGCTGAGAGCAGATGAGCAGTTCTTC. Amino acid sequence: CSARPHGGLRADEQFF.

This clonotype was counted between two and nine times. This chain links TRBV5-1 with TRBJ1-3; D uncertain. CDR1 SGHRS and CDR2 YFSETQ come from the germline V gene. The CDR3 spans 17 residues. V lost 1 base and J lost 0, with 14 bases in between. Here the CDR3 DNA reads TGCGCCAGCAGCTTGAGGCAGCGGATTGACTCTGGAAACACCATATATTTT. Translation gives CASSLRQRIDSGNTIYF.

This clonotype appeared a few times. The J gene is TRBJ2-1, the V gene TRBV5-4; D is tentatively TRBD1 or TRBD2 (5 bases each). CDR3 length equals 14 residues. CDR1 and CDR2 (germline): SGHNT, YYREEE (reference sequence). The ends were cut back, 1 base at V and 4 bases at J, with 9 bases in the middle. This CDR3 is CASSLTGPYNEQFF. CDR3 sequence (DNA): TGTGCCAGCAGCTTGACGGGGCCTTACAATGAGCAGTTCTTC.